The 7 T cell receptor beta chains given below trace back to one sample, sequenced in a study of post-analysis software for immune sequencing data. Prepared TCR beta cDNA libraries contained unique molecular identifiers. One entry per CDR3 protein, called by TCRdb with MiXCR from the PCR reads. The sample carries about 540,000 distinct CDR3 sequences, around 36% recorded once. These receptors lack a known antigen. General study findings and limits: Five TRBV segments were significantly more frequent in patients than in controls. TRBV5-6, TRBV5-1 and TRBV20-1 were among these segments.

Source material: blood. The receptors originated from a girl aged 2-17 years with multiple sclerosis.

The rearrangement uses TRBV20-1 and TRBJ1-2; 8 positions match TRBD1. CDR1 is DFQATT and CDR2 is SNEGSKA in the germline V gene (reference sequence). V lost 3 bases, J lost 0 bases, and 12 bases stayed unmatched. The length of the CDR3 is 17 residues. This CDR3 reads CSASRPGQDTSNYGYTF. The CDR3 DNA follows: TGCAGTGCTAGTCGTCCGGGACAGGATACCTCTAACTATGGCTACACCTTC.

The chain combines TRBV5-1 with TRBJ1-2; D remains unclear. This CDR3 spans 13 amino acids. Trimming removed 4 bases from V and 8 bases from J, with 15 bases in between. CDR1 and CDR2 (germline): SGHRS, YFSETQ. The CDR3: CASSLDGDWGYTF. The CDR3 coding sequence is TGCGCCAGCAGCCTGGACGGGGATTGGGGCTACACCTTC.

The chain couples TRBV20-1 to TRBJ2-3, with 9 bases aligning to TRBD2. V shed 5 bases and J 4 bases; nucleotides not matched to a gene: 7. Germline V gene lookup returns CDR1 DFQATT and CDR2 SNEGSKA (reference sequence). The CDR3 loop spans 14 amino acids. CDR3 residues: CSAPRRGGADTQYF. Here the CDR3 DNA reads TGCAGTGCTCCCCGGCGCGGGGGGGCAGATACGCAGTATTTT.

The table lists this clonotype with a few counts. J is TRBJ2-5 and V is TRBV29-1; no clear D gene. The CDR3 has 11 amino acids. Trimming shortened V by 8 bases and J by 2 bases, and 9 bases separated the two germline ends. CDR1 and CDR2 from the germline V gene are SQVTM and ANQGSEA. CDR3 residues: CSHRAQETQYF. The CDR3 DNA reads as TGCAGCCACCGGGCTCAAGAGACCCAGTACTTC.

The rearrangement links TRBV5-1 to TRBJ2-3; tentative D call: TRBD1 (5 bases). The CDR3 runs 16 residues. Trimming removed 1 base at V and 0 bases at J, with 12 bases between. Germline assignment: CDR1 SGHRS and CDR2 YFSETQ. This CDR3 is CASSLYGQGSTDTQYF. The CDR3 nucleotides read TGCGCCAGCAGCTTGTATGGGCAGGGAAGCACAGATACGCAGTATTTT.

The CDR3 reads CASSPGPLTYNEQFF. The CDR3 DNA sequence: TGCGCCAGCAGCCCCGGACCTCTTACCTACAATGAGCAGTTCTTC. V and J are TRBV4-1 and TRBJ2-1, with D unclear. Germline CDR1 reads MGHRA; CDR2 reads YSYEKL. V was cut by 4 bases and J by 2 bases, with 12 bases left in between. The CDR3 loop spans 15 amino acids.

The rearrangement links TRBV5-1 to TRBJ1-6; no clear D. The CDR3 consists of 17 residues. CDR1 is SGHRS, CDR2 YFSETQ, per germline. V lost 4 bases and J 6 bases, leaving 20 bases between the germline ends. CDR3 sequence reads: CASSAEGGPGINSPLHF. The DNA of the CDR3 is TGCGCCAGCAGCGCCGAAGGAGGGCCGGGCATTAATTCACCCCTCCACTTT.